These 17 T cell receptor beta chains originate from one sample sequenced in a study of blood T cell repertoires in COVID-19 (dated by TCRdb to the early 2020s). Receptors were amplified or captured by the immunoSEQ multiplex PCR assay. Entries here come from immuneACCESS through TCRdb and include only in-frame sequences with V and J called. Some clones fail to appear in such tables; in the studies checked, an unresolved V gene covers under half of the shortfall, and the cause of the remainder is unknown. The sample table lists 50,000 to 65,000 clones, approximately 85% of them with a count of one. Roughly 3.5% of the sample is in the top ten clones. The specimen sequenced was peripheral blood. These receptors were obtained from a man aged 50-60 years with active COVID-19.

The chain combines TRBV3-1 (or the pseudogene TRBV3-2) with TRBJ1-2, with 10 positions matching TRBD1. The CDR3 runs to 14 residues. V gave up 2 bases and J gave up 7 bases; unmatched junction bases: 4. Looked up from germline, CDR1 is LGHDT and CDR2 is YNNKEL (reference sequence). The CDR3 region is CASSQQRTGGGYTF. CDR3 nucleotide sequence: TGTGCCAGCAGCCAACAACGGACAGGGGGTGGCTACACCTTC.

The J gene is TRBJ2-7, the V gene TRBV5-4; 14 bases map to TRBD2. This CDR3 comprises 16 residues. V lost 4 bases, J lost 2 bases, and 5 bases stayed unmatched. Germline-derived CDR1 and CDR2 are SGHNT and YYREEE (reference sequence). The CDR3 nucleotides are TGTGCCAGCAGCCCGGGACTAGCGGGGGACCCCTACGAGCAGTACTTC. The encoded protein is CASSPGLAGDPYEQYF.

V gene TRBV5-5 combines with J gene TRBJ1-4, with TRBD1 matching 7 bases. The CDR3 spans 15 residues. With V trimmed by 5 bases and J by 3 bases, 7 bases remained unmatched. Germline loops: CDR1 SGHKS, CDR2 YYEKEE (reference sequence). The CDR3, as DNA: TGTGCCAGCAGTTCAACAGGGGCCTCTAATGAAAAACTGTTTTTT. Amino acid sequence: CASSSTGASNEKLFF.

The chain employs TRBV10-3 and TRBJ2-2; 8 nucleotides agree with TRBD2. V lost 11 bases, J lost 3 bases, and 8 bases stayed unmatched. Looked up from germline, CDR1 is ENHRY and CDR2 is SYGVKD. The CDR3 contains 14 residues. The CDR3 DNA sequence: TGTGCCGCCACCGGGGGGGATTACACCGGGGAGCTGTTTTTT. Protein product: CAATGGDYTGELFF.

This clone was recorded only once. The chain is built from TRBV10-3 and TRBJ2-5; 8 nucleotides agree with TRBD2. With V trimmed by 0 bases and J by 5 bases, 5 bases remained unmatched. The germline V gene has CDR1 ENHRY and CDR2 SYGVKD. The CDR3 extends over 15 amino acids. CDR3 nucleotides: TGTGCCATCAGTGAGTCGCGGGGGGCCGGGGAGACCCAGTACTTC. Protein sequence: CAISESRGAGETQYF.

This chain connects TRBV6-5 to TRBJ1-2; no clear D. Germline values: CDR1 MNHEY, CDR2 SVGAGI. The CDR3 is made up of 11 amino acids. V was cut by 7 bases and J by 5 bases, with 8 bases left in between. DNA for the CDR3: TGTGCCAGCACCGGTTGGTATGGCTACACCTTC. Its translation: CASTGWYGYTF.

The chain has TRBV6-6 and TRBJ1-6; D is undetermined. Trimming pared 6 bases from V and 5 bases from J, leaving 14 bases between. This CDR3 comprises 15 residues. From germline, CDR1 is MNHNY and CDR2 SVGAGI (reference sequence). CDR3 amino acids: CASRKYEADNSPLHF. Written as DNA, the CDR3 is TGTGCCAGCAGGAAATACGAGGCGGATAATTCACCCCTCCACTTT.

This chain joins TRBV9 and TRBJ2-3; D perhaps matches TRBD2 (6 bases). V lost 6 bases and J 3 bases, leaving 17 bases between the germline ends. The CDR3 spans 15 residues. Germline-derived CDR1 and CDR2 are SGDLS and YYNGEE. This CDR3 is CASTEGQRATDTQYF. Here the CDR3 DNA reads TGTGCCAGCACCGAAGGCCAGCGGGCAACAGATACGCAGTATTTT.

The V and J genes are TRBV25-1 and TRBJ1-1, with a tentative D call TRBD1 (5 bases). The V gene lost 5 bases and the J gene lost 8 bases, with 12 bases spanning the gap. There are 12 residues in the CDR3. Germline V gene lookup returns CDR1 MGHDK and CDR2 SYGVNS. In DNA, the CDR3 is TGTGCCAGCAGTTTCGGGCAGGGCGAAGCTTTCTTT. It translates to CASSFGQGEAFF. Together with reference TRBV25-1 and TRBJ1-1, the CDR3 gives the full variable domain: EADIYQTPRYLVIGTGKKITLECSQTMGHDKMYWYQQDPGMELHLIHYSYGVNSTEKGDLSSESTVSRIRTEHFPLTLESARPSHTSQYLCASSFGQGEAFFGQGTRLTVV.

V usage is TRBV5-1 and J usage is TRBJ1-4; the match to TRBD1 covers 7 bases. CDR3 length equals 19 residues. The germline gives CDR1 SGHRS, CDR2 YFSETQ. V dropped 0 bases and J dropped 0; count of bases not matched to a gene: 11. The CDR3 reads CASSLAFAPGTATNEKLFF. CDR3 sequence (DNA): TGCGCCAGCAGCTTGGCCTTTGCCCCCGGGACAGCAACTAATGAAAAACTGTTTTTT.

The rearrangement joins TRBV5-6 to TRBJ1-2, with D perhaps TRBD1 (5 bases). This CDR3 has 16 amino acids. CDR1 is SGHDT, CDR2 YYEEEE, per germline. V was pared by 5 bases and J by 3 bases, with 20 bases between. The CDR3 sequence: CASRVAAGRKDYGYTF. The CDR3 coding sequence is TGTGCCAGCAGGGTGGCGGCGGGACGGAAAGACTATGGCTACACCTTC.

The gene calls are TRBV30 and TRBJ2-2; TRBD2 aligns across 8 bases. Germline trimming cut 6 bases from V and 4 bases from J; bases unmatched to any gene: 7. The CDR3 has 14 amino acids. CDR1 is GTSNPN and CDR2 is SVGIG in the germline V gene (reference sequence). The CDR3 DNA reads TGTGCCTGTATCGCTAGCGGGCCCACCGGGGAGCTGTTTTTT. Encoded protein: CACIASGPTGELFF.

The chain is built from TRBV4-1 and TRBJ1-2; TRBD1 matches 12 bases. J lost 5 bases, V lost 5 bases, and 6 bases had no gene match. The CDR3 is 15 residues long. Germline V gene sequence: CDR1 MGHRA, CDR2 YSYEKL. Here the CDR3 reads CASSEGQGAGYGYTF. The CDR3 bases are TGCGCCAGCAGCGAGGGACAGGGGGCTGGTTATGGCTACACCTTC.

The V call is TRBV6-2 or TRBV6-3, the J call TRBJ2-5; 10 nucleotides line up with TRBD1. Germline assignment: CDR1 MNHEY and CDR2 SVGEGT. The V gene end was trimmed by 4 bases and the J gene end by 4 bases; junction bases not matched to a gene: 6. CDR3 length: 15 residues. The CDR3 DNA reads TGTGCCAGCAGTTCGCCTAGGGACAGGGGAGAGACCCAGTACTTC. Protein: CASSSPRDRGETQYF.

V and J are TRBV19 and TRBJ2-2, with a tentative D call TRBD2 (7 bases). The ends were cut back, 10 bases at V and 4 bases at J, with 16 bases in the middle. The CDR3 covers 14 residues. The germline CDR1 and CDR2 sequences are LNHDA and SQIVND (reference sequence). As DNA, the CDR3 is TGTGCCACACGGGGGGCTCAGGTCACCGGGGAGCTGTTTTTT. Protein: CATRGAQVTGELFF.

CDR3 residues: CASSRPGTGNTEAFF. Here the CDR3 DNA reads TGTGCCAGCAGCCGTCCCGGGACAGGGAACACTGAAGCTTTCTTT. The V and J genes are TRBV21-1 and TRBJ1-1; TRBD1, as called in the table, went unchecked against the DNA. TRBV21-1 is recorded as a pseudogene. This CDR3 is 15 amino acids long.

This chain links TRBV30 with TRBJ2-7; D ambiguous. V was pared by 3 bases and J by 4 bases, with 13 bases between. The CDR3 length is 13 residues. The germline V gene encodes CDR1 GTSNPN and CDR2 SVGIG (reference sequence). This CDR3 is CAWSLTPGYEQYF. In DNA form, the CDR3 reads TGTGCCTGGAGCCTTACCCCCGGGTACGAGCAGTACTTC.